Given below is one T cell receptor (beta chain) in context. The sample belongs to a study of blood T cell repertoires in COVID-19. Study information: Samples of COVID-19 (acute and convalescent) were obtained from the United States, Italy and Spain.

This CDR3 comprises 15 residues. Per germline, CDR1 SGHVS and CDR2 FNYEAQ. V was clipped by 5 bases and J by 7 bases; unmatched bases: 9. Clones were read by immunoSEQ multiplex PCR, and TCRdb kept only the in-frame ones, dropping some. The table lists over 200,000 clones, 65% to 90% of them singletons, with roughly 4.9% in the top ten. V and J are TRBV7-6 and TRBJ2-1; 9 nucleotides line up with TRBD1. Sequencing was carried out using PBMCs or T cells enriched from blood (not recorded which). This receptor was identified in a woman aged 25 to 39 who had been exposed to COVID-19. CDR3 nucleotide sequence: TGTGCCAGCAGCCGAGGACAGGGGAAGGGGAATGAGCAGTTCTTC. It is translated as CASSRGQGKGNEQFF.